This TCR beta chain was obtained from a study of response to subunit inactivated influenza vaccine. TCRdb fed the RT-PCR reads into MiXCR, producing one record per CDR3 protein. The table records roughly 550,000 distinct CDR3 sequences, 20% to 25% of them present only once. The CDR3 runs to 13 residues. Germline V lookup: CDR1 MNHNS, CDR2 SASEGT. V lost 7 bases, J lost 6 bases, and 16 bases lay in between. The sample holds a few counts of this clonotype. These data are also associated with another study on T cells expressing NK-cell markers. That work states: TCR beta libraries carry UMIs added by 5'RACE template switching.

The starting material was CD4+ T cells sorted from PBMCs, obtained about 13 days after vaccination. This chain links TRBV6-1 with TRBJ2-7; D possibly matches TRBD1 or TRBD2 (5 bases each). This receptor was identified in a man aged 50-59 years who received an inactivated influenza vaccine. CDR3 in DNA: TGTGCCAGCACGTACAGGACTCCGGGCGAGCAGTACTTC. It translates to CASTYRTPGEQYF.